The clone carrying this TCR beta chain was detected a few times. The repertoire was sequenced with immunoSEQ multiplex PCR; TCRdb's copy has only in-frame clones and lacks some. The sample yields about 540,000 clones, approximately 80% seen once. Germline V gives CDR1 KGHSH, CDR2 LQKENI. Deletions cut 0 bases from V and 2 bases from J, with 29 bases between. The CDR3 loop spans 21 amino acids. These data are taken from a study of shared T cell receptors in the human thymus. These data were also filed under a second study, of human thymus T cells. As reported in that work: The thymus was resected at corrective cardiac surgery. Gene usage for V and J segments appeared biased in thymic and blood repertoires.

Sequencing was performed on thymocytes. The sequence was collected from a boy younger than two with a congenital heart defect. The rearrangement joins TRBV18 to TRBJ2-7; perhaps TRBD2 as D (7 bases). CDR3 residues: CASSPPKDSLGAAGAPYEQYF. The CDR3 DNA sequence: TGTGCCAGCTCACCACCTAAGGACAGTTTGGGGGCGGCGGGAGCCCCCTACGAGCAGTACTTC. The variable domain in full, completed from reference TRBV18 and TRBJ2-7, reads NAGVMQNPRHLVRRRGQEARLRCSPMKGHSHVYWYRQLPEEGLKFMVYLQKENIIDESGMPKERFSAEFPKEGPSILRIQQVVRGDSAAYFCASSPPKDSLGAAGAPYEQYFGPGTRLTVT.